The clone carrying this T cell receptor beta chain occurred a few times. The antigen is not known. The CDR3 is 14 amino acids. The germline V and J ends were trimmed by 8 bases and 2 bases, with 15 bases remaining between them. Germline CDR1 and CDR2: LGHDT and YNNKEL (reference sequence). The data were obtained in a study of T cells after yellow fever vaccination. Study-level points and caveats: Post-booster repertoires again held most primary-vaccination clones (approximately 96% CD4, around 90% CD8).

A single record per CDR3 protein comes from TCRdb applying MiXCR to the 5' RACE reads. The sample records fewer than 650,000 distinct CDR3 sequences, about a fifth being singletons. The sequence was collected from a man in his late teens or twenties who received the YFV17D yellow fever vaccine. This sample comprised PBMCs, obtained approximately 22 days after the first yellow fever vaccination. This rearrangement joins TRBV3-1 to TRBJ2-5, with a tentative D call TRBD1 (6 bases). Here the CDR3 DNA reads TGTGCCAGCCGTCTGCGGACAGTGCAAGAGACCCAGTACTTC. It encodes CASRLRTVQETQYF.